The entry below describes one TCR beta chain. Its target is unknown. This sample stems from a study of T cell repertoires in cytomegalovirus infection. Study in general: In public TCR beta signatures, there were indications of both CMV infection and matching HLA type.

This CDR3 comprises 17 residues. V lost 6 bases to trimming and J lost 2 bases; unmatched junction nucleotides: 10. Looked up from germline, CDR1 is LNHNV and CDR2 is YYDKDF (reference sequence). TCRdb analysed the reads with MiXCR anew, one entry per CDR3 protein. The top ten clones hold roughly an eighth of a sample with just under 550,000 distinct CDR3 sequences, more than 20% of them seen once. General observations from the study: HLA-C-restricted, CMV-specific TCR beta clonotypes were dominant ex vivo.

This sequence joins TRBV15 and TRBJ2-7; 13 positions agree with TRBD2. Sequences were obtained from PBMCs. The clonotype originates from a human donor in good health (CMV status not recorded). Some clones in this sample may be carry-over from other donors' samples. The CDR3 DNA reads as TGTGCCACCAGTCGTGGACTAGCGGGGGAGGCGGCCTACGAGCAGTACGTC. Protein sequence: CATSRGLAGEAAYEQYV.